The sequence of this T cell receptor (beta chain) was determined in a study of Ad26.COV2.S vaccination and SARS-CoV-2 variants. Described treatment: some 20 received Ad26.COV2.S at low or high dose, single or two shots; about 5 received placebo; per-sample allocation not given. Collection of the samples took place on day 63 after the first injection of vaccine or placebo. Adults aged 18-55 years in Boston included the donor. Regarding this clone: As yet, its antigen is unknown.

Study-level results: There was a possibility that the TCR breadth and depth analyses underestimated total T cell responses.

Here immunoSEQ multiplex PCR was the method, and the copy in TCRdb shows in-frame clones only, minus some. Here the sample spans about 350,000 clones, roughly nine tenths being singletons. Sample: peripheral blood, taken in a trial of Ad26.COV2.S vaccine versus placebo. This TCR came from a person aged 18-60 years who received the Ad26.COV2.S COVID-19 vaccine or a placebo.

The chain's CDR3 is CASSQDWGQETQYF. The DNA of the CDR3 is TGTGCCAGCAGCCAAGATTGGGGGCAGGAGACCCAGTACTTC. V and J are TRBV3-1 (or the pseudogene TRBV3-2) and TRBJ2-5, with a tentative D call TRBD1 (6 bases). Germline values: CDR1 LGHDT, CDR2 YNNKEL (reference sequence). This CDR3 is built from 14 residues. Trimming left V 0 bases short and J 5 bases short, with 10 bases between.